This section outlines one T cell receptor beta chain sequence together with its context. Its specificity is unknown. The treatment is: roughly 19 received Ad26.COV2.S at low or high dose, single or two shots; 5 received placebo; per-sample allocation not given. All samples were drawn on day 63, counting from the first vaccine or placebo injection. The administered vaccine (an Ad26 vector) expressed Wuhan-strain SARS-CoV-2 spike. V lost 2 bases, J lost 4 bases, and 12 bases lay in between. The CDR3 length is 14 residues. Germline CDR1 reads SGHRS; CDR2 reads YFSETQ. TCRdb's copy holds only in-frame clones and misses some; the assay was immunoSEQ multiplex PCR. The sample has around 300,000 clones, 85% to 90% seen once; the top ten hold about 4.6%. The record originates from a study of Ad26.COV2.S vaccination and SARS-CoV-2 variants. General study points: The analyses of TCR breadth and depth may have understated the size of total T cell responses.

Sequenced material: peripheral blood, taken in a trial of Ad26.COV2.S vaccine versus placebo. The V and J genes are TRBV5-1 and TRBJ1-2; D perhaps matches TRBD1 (5 bases). The clonotype originates from a person aged 18 to 65 who received the Ad26.COV2.S COVID-19 vaccine or a placebo. The CDR3 DNA is TGCGCCAGCAGCTTTGCAGGGTCGAGCTATGGCTACACCTTC. Translation: CASSFAGSSYGYTF.